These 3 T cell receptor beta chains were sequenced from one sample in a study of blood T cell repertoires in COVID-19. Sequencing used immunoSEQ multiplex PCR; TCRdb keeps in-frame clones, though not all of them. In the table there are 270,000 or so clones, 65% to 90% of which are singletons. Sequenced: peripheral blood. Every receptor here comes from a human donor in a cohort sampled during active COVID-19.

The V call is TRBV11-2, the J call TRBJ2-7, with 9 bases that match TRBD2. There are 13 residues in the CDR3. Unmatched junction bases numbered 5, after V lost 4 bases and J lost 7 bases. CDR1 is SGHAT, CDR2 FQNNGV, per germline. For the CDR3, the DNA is TGTGCCAGCAGCTCTAGCGGGACGGAGGAGCAGTACTTC. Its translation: CASSSSGTEEQYF. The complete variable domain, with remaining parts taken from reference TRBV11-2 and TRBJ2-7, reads EAGVAQSPRYKIIEKRQSVAFWCNPISGHATLYWYQQILGQGPKLLIQFQNNGVVDDSQLPKDRFSAERLKGVDSTLKIQPAKLEDSAVYLCASSSSGTEEQYFGPGTRLTVT.

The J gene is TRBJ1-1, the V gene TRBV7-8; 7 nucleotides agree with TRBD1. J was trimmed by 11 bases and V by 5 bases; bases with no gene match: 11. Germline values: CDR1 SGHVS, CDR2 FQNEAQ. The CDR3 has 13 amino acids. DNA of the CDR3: TGTGCCAGCAGCCAACAGGGGAAGGCAGCCGCTTTCTTT. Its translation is CASSQQGKAAAFF.

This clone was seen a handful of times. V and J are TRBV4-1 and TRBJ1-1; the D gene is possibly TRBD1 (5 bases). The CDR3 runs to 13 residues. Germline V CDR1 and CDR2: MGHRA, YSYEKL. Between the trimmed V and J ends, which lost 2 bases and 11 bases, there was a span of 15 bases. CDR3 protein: CASSQSRRRGAFF. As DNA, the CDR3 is TGCGCCAGCAGCCAATCCCGGCGTCGGGGGGCTTTCTTT.